The 17 T cell receptor beta chains in this list originate from one sample, sequenced in a study of CD8 T cells in Susac syndrome. cDNA came from about 0.51 to 1 ug RNA primed by random hexamers. TCRdb called the immunoSEQ multiplex PCR reads again in MiXCR, with one record for every CDR3 protein. The sample has 250,000 to 300,000 distinct CDR3 sequences; about 89% are singletons. The specimen sequenced was CD8+ T cells from PBMCs. The receptors were sampled from a human donor with multiple sclerosis.

The chain uses TRBV20-1 and TRBJ2-7; TRBD2 aligns across 9 bases. Germline V lookup: CDR1 DFQATT, CDR2 SNEGSKA (reference sequence). This CDR3 region has 13 residues. Trimming removed 5 bases from V and 0 bases from J; junction bases left unmatched: 2. CDR3 DNA sequence: TGCAGTGCTCAAGCGGGGGGCTCCTACGAGCAGTACTTC. It translates to CSAQAGGSYEQYF.

This chain joins TRBV20-1 and TRBJ1-1; a weak D match, TRBD1 (5 bases). CDR1 and CDR2 from the germline V gene are DFQATT and SNEGSKA (reference sequence). V lost 6 bases and J 7 bases, leaving 15 bases between the germline ends. The CDR3 covers 12 residues. The CDR3 here is CSAQPGVDEAFF. CDR3 DNA: TGCAGTGCCCAACCGGGGGTGGATGAAGCTTTCTTT.

This chain joins TRBV18 and TRBJ2-1; possibly TRBD1 for D (7 bases). Trimming removed 0 bases at V and 6 bases at J, with 15 bases between. Germline CDR1 is KGHSH and CDR2 is LQKENI. This CDR3 is built from 16 residues. CDR3 residues: CASSPPEGALGNEQFF. CDR3 DNA sequence: TGTGCCAGCTCACCACCGGAGGGGGCTTTAGGCAATGAGCAGTTCTTC.

This sequence joins TRBV4-2 and TRBJ2-5; no clear D gene. Germline CDR1 LGHNA, CDR2 YNFKEQ. The CDR3 is 15 residues long. Trimming removed 4 bases at V and 2 bases at J, with 14 bases between. CDR3 amino acids: CASSPHQEPQETQYF. For the CDR3, the DNA is TGTGCCAGCAGCCCACATCAGGAGCCGCAAGAGACCCAGTACTTC.

The chain joins TRBV6-5 to TRBJ2-7; TRBD2 matches at 9 bases. This CDR3 region has 15 residues. Germline V gene lookup returns CDR1 MNHEY and CDR2 SVGAGI. J lost 2 bases, V lost 4 bases, and 6 bases had no gene match. CDR3 protein: CASSSLAGAPYEQYF. The CDR3 DNA reads as TGTGCCAGCAGTTCGTTAGCGGGAGCCCCCTACGAGCAGTACTTC.

The gene calls are TRBV7-2 and TRBJ1-3; no firm D call. V was trimmed by 10 bases and J by 9 bases, leaving 7 bases between them. The CDR3 loop spans 9 amino acids. The germline V gene encodes CDR1 SGHTA and CDR2 FQGNSA. In nucleotides, the CDR3 is TGTGCCACCCTTACCACCATATATTTT. This gives the protein CATLTTIYF.

This chain joins TRBV9 and TRBJ2-7, with a tentative D call TRBD1 (6 bases). V lost 1 base and J lost 0, with 14 bases in between. Germline CDR1 and CDR2: SGDLS and YYNGEE. The CDR3 is 16 amino acids. CDR3 nucleotide sequence: TGTGCCAGCAGCGTATCGCCAGGGGCGAACTCCTACGAGCAGTACTTC. This gives the protein CASSVSPGANSYEQYF.

The J gene is TRBJ2-4, the V gene TRBV12-3 or TRBV12-4, with a tentative D call TRBD2 (5 bases). Trimming cost V 6 bases and J 7 bases, with 13 bases left between them. This CDR3 has 13 amino acids. The CDR3 reads CASSHSLVNIQYF. The DNA of the CDR3 is TGTGCCAGCAGCCATTCACTAGTGAACATTCAGTACTTC.

This sequence joins TRBV18 and TRBJ2-3; 7 nucleotides line up with TRBD1. Looked up from germline, CDR1 is KGHSH and CDR2 is LQKENI. The CDR3 is 14 residues long. V shed 6 bases, J shed 4 bases, and the junction held 7 bases outside the gene matches. CDR3 sequence: CASSPTGPADTQYF. CDR3 DNA: TGTGCCAGCTCGCCGACAGGGCCGGCAGATACGCAGTATTTT.

V is TRBV7-6 and J is TRBJ2-2, with D perhaps matching TRBD2 (6 bases). CDR1 is SGHVS and CDR2 is FNYEAQ in the germline V gene. This CDR3 has 14 amino acids. Trimming pared 5 bases from V and 2 bases from J, leaving 9 bases between. CDR3 amino acids: CASSQGLNTGELFF. The CDR3, as DNA: TGTGCCAGCAGCCAGGGACTCAACACCGGGGAGCTGTTTTTT.

The chain uses TRBV29-1 and TRBJ2-6, with D unclear. CDR1 SQVTM and CDR2 ANQGSEA come from the germline V gene. The CDR3 loop spans 11 amino acids. The V end lost 7 bases, the J end lost 6 bases, and 7 bases lay between the germline ends. The CDR3 sequence: CSGVVANVLTF. CDR3 coding DNA: TGCAGCGGAGTAGTGGCCAACGTCCTGACTTTC.

The chain employs TRBV20-1 and TRBJ2-1; D is possibly TRBD2 (6 bases). With 0 bases removed from V and 12 bases from J, the gap between germline ends came to 15 bases. CDR3 length: 13 amino acids. Germline CDR1 DFQATT, CDR2 SNEGSKA (reference sequence). CDR3 sequence reads: CSARDRGLPRQFF. The CDR3 DNA is TGCAGTGCTAGAGATAGGGGACTCCCCCGGCAGTTCTTC.

This sequence joins TRBV5-1 and TRBJ2-3; no reliable D call. V gave up 5 bases and J gave up 6 bases, with 13 bases separating them. There are 13 residues in the CDR3. Germline V gene data show CDR1 as SGHRS and CDR2 as YFSETQ. The CDR3 protein is CASRPLNFDTQYF. The CDR3 DNA reads as TGCGCCAGCAGACCCCTAAACTTCGATACGCAGTATTTT. The complete variable domain, with remaining parts taken from reference TRBV5-1 and TRBJ2-3, reads KAGVTQTPRYLIKTRGQQVTLSCSPISGHRSVSWYQQTPGQGLQFLFEYFSETQRNKGNFPGRFSGRQFSNSRSEMNVSTLELGDSALYLCASRPLNFDTQYFGPGTRLTVL.

The chain links TRBV29-1 to TRBJ2-1; no firm D call. Germline V lookup: CDR1 SQVTM, CDR2 ANQGSEA. The CDR3 length is 15 residues. V was shortened by 3 bases and J by 8 bases, with 20 bases between the two germline ends. In DNA, the CDR3 is TGCAGCGTTGACGGTCTCGAGTTTTTATATGATGAGCAGTTCTTC. Translating it yields CSVDGLEFLYDEQFF.

This clonotype was observed a few times. V gene TRBV5-6 combines with J gene TRBJ1-1; D call uncertain. Trimming removed 1 base from V and 1 base from J, with 8 bases in between. This CDR3 contains 14 residues. Germline values: CDR1 SGHDT, CDR2 YYEEEE. In DNA form, the CDR3 reads TGTGCCAGCAGCTTGTGGGCACCGAACACTGAAGCTTTCTTT. Translating gives CASSLWAPNTEAFF.

The V and J genes are TRBV4-3 and TRBJ2-7, with TRBD1 identical over 8 bases. The V and J ends lost 3 bases and 7 bases, in that order; junction bases with no gene match: 2. This CDR3 is built from 12 residues. Germline CDR1 reads LGHNA; CDR2 reads YSLEER. The CDR3 region is CASSQTGEEQYF. Here the CDR3 DNA reads TGCGCCAGCAGCCAGACAGGGGAAGAGCAGTACTTC.

This clonotype was counted only a few times. This chain uses TRBV11-2 with TRBJ2-7; 10 bases align to TRBD2. Germline V gene sequence: CDR1 SGHAT, CDR2 FQNNGV. With V trimmed by 3 bases and J by 5 bases, 7 bases remained unmatched. The CDR3 covers 15 residues. The CDR3 region has the DNA TGTGCCAGCAGCTTTAGCGGGAGGACGGGTGACGAGCAGTACTTC. Protein product: CASSFSGRTGDEQYF.